The 7 T cell receptor beta chains below come from one sample, sequenced in a study of glioma-infiltrating T cells. Using RNA template, CDR3s of TCR alpha and beta were amplified with iRepertoire arm-PCR. MiXCR was run by TCRdb on the multiplex PCR reads, yielding one entry per CDR3 protein. The sample lists over 140,000 distinct CDR3 sequences, around 40% occurring once. The specimen was glioma tissue, nonneoplastic brain tissue, or PBMCs (not recorded which). The receptor set was obtained from a human donor with low-grade glioma or glioblastoma, undergoing nonglioma brain surgery, or in good health (not recorded which).

This clonotype was counted only a few times. V gene TRBV10-2 combines with J gene TRBJ2-1; D not certain. There are 12 residues in the CDR3. Trimming left V 4 bases short and J 8 bases short, with 9 bases between. Germline V gene data show CDR1 as WSHSY and CDR2 as SAAADI. CDR3 protein: CASSVVLDEQFF. The CDR3 nucleotides are TGCGCCAGCAGTGTTGTGTTGGATGAGCAGTTCTTC.

This clonotype was counted a few times. The gene calls are TRBV25-1 and TRBJ2-7; a possible D gene is TRBD2 (6 bases). Trimming stripped 3 bases from V and 0 bases from J, with 15 bases between. Germline loops: CDR1 MGHDK, CDR2 SYGVNS. The CDR3 extends over 16 amino acids. In DNA, the CDR3 is TGTGCCAGCAGTGATCACGGAGGGCTGAGCTCCTACGAGCAGTACTTC. This codes for CASSDHGGLSSYEQYF.

Note on this clonotype: This may arise from a read error, as a much more abundant clone is one base away. The V gene is TRBV27, the J gene TRBJ2-1, with D maybe TRBD1 (5 bases). CDR1 and CDR2 (germline): MNHEY, SMNVEV (reference sequence). The CDR3 loop spans 13 amino acids. V was clipped by 5 bases and J by 9 bases, with 14 bases between them. The CDR3 reads CASSTLRGGEQFF. CDR3 DNA sequence: TGTGCCAGCAGTACCCTAAGGGGTGGTGAGCAGTTCTTC.

This clonotype was seen a handful of times. The V gene is TRBV6-1, the J gene TRBJ2-3; TRBD2 aligns across 7 bases. Germline V gene lookup returns CDR1 MNHNS and CDR2 SASEGT. Trimming cost V 2 bases and J 5 bases; bases outside gene matches: 4. The CDR3 length is 14 residues. The CDR3, as DNA: TGTGCCAGCAGTGAACGGGCGGGAGAAGATACGCAGTATTTT. This encodes CASSERAGEDTQYF.

This clonotype was seen more than once but under ten times. The chain is built from TRBV3-1 and TRBJ1-1, with D perhaps TRBD1 (5 bases). Germline CDR1 and CDR2: LGHDT and YNNKEL (reference sequence). Trimming left V 0 bases short and J 4 bases short, with 6 bases between. The CDR3 extends over 13 amino acids. Written as DNA, the CDR3 is TGTGCCAGCAGCCAAGACGGGGGCACTGAAGCTTTCTTT. Translated, it gives CASSQDGGTEAFF.

On this clonotype: The junction and the germline gene differ at one end; a read error may be behind it. The chain combines TRBV15 with TRBJ2-7; 8 bases are shared with TRBD2. The CDR3 totals 13 residues. Germline V gene data show CDR1 as LNHNV and CDR2 as YYDKDF (reference sequence). CDR3 in amino acids: CASRREGTYEQYF. CDR3 nucleotides: TGTGCCTCCAGACGGGAGGGGACCTACGAGCAGTACTTC.

This clonotype has only a few counts. The chain joins TRBV2 to TRBJ1-5; D possibly corresponds to TRBD1 (6 bases). Trimming took off 7 bases at V and 4 bases at J, with 14 bases between the two ends. The V gene's germline CDR1 is SNHLY and CDR2 FYNNEI. The CDR3 is 14 residues long. The CDR3 protein is CASTVVQGNQPQHF. The CDR3 DNA reads TGTGCCAGCACTGTCGTACAGGGAAATCAGCCCCAGCATTTT.